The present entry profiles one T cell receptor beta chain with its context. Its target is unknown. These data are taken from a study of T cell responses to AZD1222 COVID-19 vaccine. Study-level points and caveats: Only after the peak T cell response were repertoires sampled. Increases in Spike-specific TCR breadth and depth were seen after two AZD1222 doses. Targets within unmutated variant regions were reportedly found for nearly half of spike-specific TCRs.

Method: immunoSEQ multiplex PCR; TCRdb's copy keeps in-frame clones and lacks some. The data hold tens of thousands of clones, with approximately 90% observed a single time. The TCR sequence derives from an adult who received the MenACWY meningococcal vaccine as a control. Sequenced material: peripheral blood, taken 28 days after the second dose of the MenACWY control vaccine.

The CDR3 coding sequence is TGTGCCAGCAGTATTCAGACAGGGGATGGCTACACCTTC. Its protein product is CASSIQTGDGYTF. The chain recombines TRBV6-5 with TRBJ1-2; 8 positions agree with TRBD1. The CDR3 totals 13 residues. CDR1 is MNHEY and CDR2 is SVGAGI in the germline V gene. V shed 5 bases, J shed 6 bases, and the junction held 5 bases outside the gene matches.